This T cell receptor (beta chain) was sequenced in a study of T cells in Graves' hyperthyroidism and ophthalmopathy. Hyperthyroidism had been newly diagnosed in patients aged 18 to 65, and its duration was under 2 months. Patients with uncontrolled infections, other autoimmune diseases, pregnancy or lactation were excluded. It was over 9.5 ml of fresh peripheral blood that supplied the PBMCs. This clonotype has a count of ten or more. The antigen remains unidentified. The study's findings and limits: Also found in blood were most expanded thyroid clonotypes above 0.001.

Germline V gene data show CDR1 as PRHDT and CDR2 as FYEKMQ (reference sequence). Losses at the gene ends were 5 bases for V and 2 bases for J; bases not matched to a gene: 8. This CDR3 has 15 residues. Amplified TCR beta CDR3 regions derived from RNA transcripts. With the HTBI primer set, the TCR CDR3 went through a first round of RT-PCR. TCRdb passed the multiplex PCR reads through MiXCR, listing each CDR3 protein once. In the table there are fewer than 800,000 distinct CDR3 sequences, 16% of which are singletons. J is TRBJ2-5 and V is TRBV13; 7 bases line up with TRBD1. This clonotype was sampled from a young man with Graves' hyperthyroidism. Sequences were obtained from blood. The CDR3 nucleotides are TGTGCCAGCAGCCAGAACCCGGGACAGCAAGAGACCCAGTACTTC. It yields the protein CASSQNPGQQETQYF.